This section outlines one TCR beta chain sequence together with its context. This CDR3 is 15 amino acids long. CDR1 is SGHVS, CDR2 FQNEAQ, per germline. Deletions cut 1 base from V and 5 bases from J, with 14 bases between. The data derive from a study of blood T cell repertoires in COVID-19. In the study overall: Spain, Italy and the United States supplied samples that represented acute and convalescent COVID-19.

Per the study methods: Estimated nucleated cell counts came from reference gene primer amplification. Repertoires were generated with immunoSEQ multiplex PCR, while TCRdb's copy carries only in-frame clones and drops some. The V and J calls and clone size come from that table; D and trimming were worked out from the DNA. The sample has 75,000 to 95,000 clones, approximately 86% seen once. The chain links TRBV7-8 to TRBJ1-1, with D possibly matching TRBD1 (6 bases). The sample consisted of peripheral blood. The sequence was collected from a man between 50 and 59 years old with acute or convalescent COVID-19. CDR3 sequence: CASSLGTGGGTEAFF. The CDR3 nucleotides read TGTGCCAGCAGCTTAGGAACTGGGGGCGGAACTGAAGCTTTCTTT.